One and the same sample provided the 30 T cell receptor beta chains below, sequenced in a study of cytomegalovirus exposure and HLA in healthy donors. PCR involved 60 Vbeta and 13 Jbeta primers. The protocol was immunoSEQ multiplex PCR, while the TCRdb copy is restricted to in-frame clones and leaves out a portion. The data show just over 200,000 clones, around four fifths seen once. The sample taken for sequencing was PBMCs. The receptors derive from a middle-aged woman in good health and CMV-seronegative.

This chain connects TRBV7-8 to TRBJ1-3, with TRBD1 matching over 7 bases. The junction had 7 bases not matched to a gene; V was cut back by 6 bases and J by 2 bases. The CDR3 has 15 residues. Germline CDR1 and CDR2: SGHVS and FQNEAQ. CDR3 nucleotide sequence: TGTGCCAGCAGACAAACGACAGGGACTGGAAACACCATATATTTT. Translated, it gives CASRQTTGTGNTIYF.

This chain connects TRBV28 to TRBJ1-3; D might be TRBD1 (5 bases). Trimming left V 6 bases short and J 1 base short, with 10 bases between. Germline lookup yields CDR1 MDHEN and CDR2 SYDVKM. CDR3 length equals 14 residues. CDR3 in amino acids: CASRMGGSGNTIYF. Written as DNA, the CDR3 is TGTGCCAGCAGGATGGGGGGATCTGGAAACACCATATATTTT.

V gene TRBV7-9 combines with J gene TRBJ2-7; 10 nucleotides agree with TRBD2. CDR1 SEHNR and CDR2 FQNEAQ come from the germline V gene (reference sequence). V was clipped by 5 bases and J by 6 bases; unmatched bases: 7. This CDR3 contains 14 residues. The CDR3 loop is CASSKSLAGVEQYF. The DNA for the CDR3 is TGTGCCAGCAGCAAGTCCCTAGCGGGAGTCGAGCAGTACTTC. The variable domain in full, with the rest retrieved from reference TRBV7-9 and TRBJ2-7, is DTGVSQNPRHKITKRGQNVTFRCDPISEHNRLYWYRQTLGQGPEFLTYFQNEAQLEKSRLLSDRFSAERPKGSFSTLEIQRTEQGDSAMYLCASSKSLAGVEQYFGPGTRLTVT.

The chain combines TRBV2 with TRBJ1-2; 9 nucleotides agree with TRBD1. Germline values: CDR1 SNHLY, CDR2 FYNNEI. V trimming: 6 bases; J trimming: 2 bases; junction bases outside the gene matches: 7. CDR3 length equals 15 residues. The CDR3 DNA reads as TGTGCCAGCAGGAGGGCCGGACAGGGGAACTATGGCTACACCTTC. Its translation: CASRRAGQGNYGYTF.

The J gene is TRBJ2-3, the V gene TRBV30, with D possibly matching TRBD1 (5 bases). The V end was cut by 5 bases, the J end by 5 bases, with 14 bases between. Germline lookup yields CDR1 GTSNPN and CDR2 SVGIG (reference sequence). This CDR3 has 13 residues. In DNA form, the CDR3 reads TGTGCCTGGTTCAGCTGGGGCCGAGATACGCAGTATTTT. Protein sequence: CAWFSWGRDTQYF.

The chain joins TRBV30 to TRBJ1-6; 9 nucleotides align to TRBD1. V trimming: 1 base; J trimming: 5 bases; junction bases outside the gene matches: 3. This CDR3 comprises 15 residues. CDR1 is GTSNPN and CDR2 is SVGIG in the germline V gene (reference sequence). The CDR3 DNA reads as TGTGCCTGGAGTGCATGGGACAGGGATAATTCACCCCTCCACTTT. Amino acids: CAWSAWDRDNSPLHF.

This chain joins TRBV7-6 and TRBJ2-4, with 10 nucleotides matching TRBD2. The V gene end was trimmed by 1 base and the J gene end by 0 bases; junction bases not matched to a gene: 12. In germline, CDR1 is SGHVS, CDR2 FNYEAQ. The CDR3 contains 20 residues. CDR3 DNA: TGTGCCAGCAGCTTAGTCGTTCCTACTAGCGGGGATCTAGCCAAAAACATTCAGTACTTC. Its protein is CASSLVVPTSGDLAKNIQYF.

This sequence joins TRBV10-1 and TRBJ2-7, with 9 bases identical to TRBD1. J gave up 5 bases and V 4 bases, and 6 bases lay outside the gene matches. This CDR3 region has 14 residues. CDR1 is WNHNN, CDR2 SYGVQD, per germline (reference sequence). CDR3 loop: CASSAGTGPHEQYF. The DNA for the CDR3 is TGCGCCAGCAGTGCGGGGACAGGGCCCCACGAGCAGTACTTC.

The CDR3 DNA reads as TGTGCCAGCAGTGAAAGCCCAAACTATGGCTACACCTTC. It translates to CASSESPNYGYTF. V is TRBV6-1 and J is TRBJ1-2; D gene ambiguous. Germline CDR1 is MNHNS and CDR2 is SASEGT. This CDR3 contains 13 residues. The germline V and J ends were trimmed by 2 bases and 2 bases, with 6 bases remaining between them.

The rearrangement joins TRBV5-5 to TRBJ1-1; the D is unclear. The V gene's germline CDR1 is SGHKS and CDR2 YYEKEE (reference sequence). V shed 7 bases and J shed 3 bases, with 13 bases lying between them. This CDR3 has 13 amino acids. For the CDR3, the DNA is TGTGCCAGCGGACTTACGTCGGACACTGAAGCTTTCTTT. Translated, it gives CASGLTSDTEAFF.

The J gene is TRBJ2-3, the V gene TRBV11-2; D is unclear. The V and J ends lost 2 bases and 2 bases respectively, with 2 bases between them. CDR1 and CDR2 (germline): SGHAT, FQNNGV. This CDR3 region has 12 residues. This CDR3 reads CASSLYTDTQYF. In nucleotides, the CDR3 is TGTGCCAGCAGCTTATACACAGATACGCAGTATTTT.

For this clone: The sample contains more than one DNA sequence encoding this CDR3. The chain is built from TRBV6-5 and TRBJ2-7; 10 bases map to TRBD1. The CDR3 has 15 residues. The junction had 3 bases not matched to a gene; V was cut back by 2 bases and J by 2 bases. CDR1 and CDR2 from the germline V gene are MNHEY and SVGAGI. The CDR3 protein is CASSYAGTGAYEQYF. In DNA, the CDR3 is TGTGCCAGCAGTTACGCAGGGACAGGGGCCTACGAGCAGTACTTC.

V gene TRBV19 combines with J gene TRBJ2-3, with a tentative D call TRBD1 (6 bases). Trimming took 4 bases from V and 5 from J, leaving 16 bases between them. The CDR3 consists of 15 residues. Germline V gene data show CDR1 as LNHDA and CDR2 as SQIVND (reference sequence). The CDR3 is CASSSRQGGIDTQYF. The CDR3 DNA reads TGTGCCAGTAGTAGTCGGCAAGGGGGTATAGATACGCAGTATTTT.

This rearrangement joins TRBV18 to TRBJ2-7, with 7 bases that match TRBD1. The CDR3 totals 14 residues. V lost 5 bases to trimming and J lost 2 bases; unmatched junction nucleotides: 6. Looked up from germline, CDR1 is KGHSH and CDR2 is LQKENI. CDR3 loop: CASSSRTGTYEQYF. The CDR3 DNA follows: TGTGCCAGCTCATCACGGACAGGTACCTACGAGCAGTACTTC.

This sequence joins TRBV6-5 and TRBJ2-1; D possibly corresponds to TRBD1 (6 bases). Looked up from germline, CDR1 is MNHEY and CDR2 is SVGAGI. The V gene lost 6 bases and the J gene lost 6 bases, with 15 bases spanning the gap. The CDR3 runs 14 residues. CDR3 DNA sequence: TGTGCCAGCAGCAGGGGTACTCTTCGCAATGAGCAGTTCTTC. Encoded protein: CASSRGTLRNEQFF.

This chain connects TRBV6-1 to TRBJ2-7, with 9 bases lining up with TRBD1. The germline V gene has CDR1 MNHNS and CDR2 SASEGT. The CDR3 contains 15 residues. J gave up 2 bases and V 4 bases, and 6 bases lay outside the gene matches. The CDR3 DNA reads as TGTGCCAGCAGTGGGGTGGGACAGGGCCCCTACGAGCAGTACTTC. Translated: CASSGVGQGPYEQYF.

This rearrangement joins TRBV7-3 to TRBJ2-3; the D is unclear. The CDR3 totals 16 residues. Germline V gives CDR1 SGHTA, CDR2 FQGTGA. V was cut by 2 bases and J by 3 bases, with 15 bases left in between. The CDR3 protein is CASSLLPHSGTDTQYF. CDR3 DNA sequence: TGTGCCAGCAGCTTACTCCCTCATTCCGGGACAGATACGCAGTATTTT. Full variable domain (remainder filled in from reference TRBV7-3 and TRBJ2-3): GAGVSQTPSNKVTEKGKYVELRCDPISGHTALYWYRQSLGQGPEFLIYFQGTGAADDSGLPNDRFFAVRPEGSVSTLKIQRTERGDSAVYLCASSLLPHSGTDTQYFGPGTRLTVL.

This clone was detected only once. The gene calls are TRBV7-9 and TRBJ2-7; TRBD1 agrees at 9 bases. The CDR3 has 15 residues. CDR1 is SEHNR and CDR2 is FQNEAQ in the germline V gene (reference sequence). Germline trimming cut 5 bases from V and 7 bases from J; bases unmatched to any gene: 12. For the CDR3, the DNA is TGTGCCAGCAGCCGGGTGGACAGGGGATACGGAGAGCAGTACTTC. This translates into CASSRVDRGYGEQYF.

The J gene is TRBJ1-1, the V gene TRBV19, with D perhaps TRBD1 (6 bases). The CDR3 spans 14 residues. Between the trimmed V and J ends, which lost 5 bases and 4 bases, there was a span of 14 bases. Per germline, CDR1 LNHDA and CDR2 SQIVND (reference sequence). The CDR3 DNA follows: TGTGCCAGTAGTCCGCCCAACAGGGCCACTGAAGCTTTCTTT. It yields the protein CASSPPNRATEAFF.

The V gene is TRBV5-1, the J gene TRBJ1-1, with TRBD1 matching 8 bases. Germline CDR1 reads SGHRS; CDR2 reads YFSETQ. The CDR3 runs 12 residues. Trimming took 4 bases from V and 10 from J; bases not matched to a gene: 6. The CDR3 region has the DNA TGCGCCAGCAGCCCCTACAGGGGGGGAGCTTTCTTT. Protein sequence: CASSPYRGGAFF.

This clone was detected only a few times. The rearrangement links TRBV9 to TRBJ2-7; D perhaps matches TRBD2 (6 bases). This CDR3 is built from 16 residues. Germline V gives CDR1 SGDLS, CDR2 YYNGEE. Between the trimmed V and J ends, which lost 2 bases and 4 bases, there was a span of 19 bases. CDR3 region: CASSVGGVAGQYEQYF. In DNA, the CDR3 is TGTGCCAGCAGCGTGGGGGGAGTGGCAGGTCAATACGAGCAGTACTTC.

This sequence joins TRBV30 and TRBJ2-3, with 9 bases aligning to TRBD1. V lost 2 bases and J lost 4; bases outside the gene matches: 7. The CDR3 is 15 residues long. Per the germline V gene, CDR1 is GTSNPN and CDR2 is SVGIG (reference sequence). CDR3 nucleotides: TGTGCCTGGAGTTTGGGGACAGGGAGGGCAGATACGCAGTATTTT. Translating it yields CAWSLGTGRADTQYF.

The V gene is TRBV6-1, the J gene TRBJ2-3; 8 bases align to TRBD1. With 4 bases clipped from V and 3 bases from J, the junction kept 15 bases outside the gene matches. The CDR3 extends over 18 amino acids. Germline V gene lookup returns CDR1 MNHNS and CDR2 SASEGT. CDR3 amino acids: CASSGSFRTGRGTDTQYF. The DNA for the CDR3 is TGTGCCAGCAGTGGCTCGTTTCGGACAGGGAGAGGAACAGATACGCAGTATTTT.

CDR3 coding DNA: TGTGCCAGCAGCGTAGAGGCTAGCGGGAGAATCAATGAGCAGTTCTTC. Its translation is CASSVEASGRINEQFF. The rearrangement uses TRBV9 and TRBJ2-1; TRBD2 agrees at 10 bases. The CDR3 has 16 residues. The J segment lost 6 bases and the V segment lost 0 bases, leaving 6 bases of the junction unmatched. Germline CDR1 SGDLS, CDR2 YYNGEE.

CDR3 in DNA: TGTGCCAGCAGTCCCGCGGACAGGGGGGGTTATGGCTACACCTTC. This sequence encodes CASSPADRGGYGYTF. J is TRBJ1-2 and V is TRBV27; TRBD1 matches 10 bases. The CDR3 runs 15 residues. Germline values: CDR1 MNHEY, CDR2 SMNVEV (reference sequence). V gave up 5 bases and J gave up 5 bases; unmatched junction bases: 8.

J is TRBJ2-1 and V is TRBV2; 7 bases are shared with TRBD1. Germline assignment: CDR1 SNHLY and CDR2 FYNNEI. The CDR3 loop spans 15 amino acids. V trimming: 3 bases; J trimming: 4 bases; junction bases outside the gene matches: 6. This CDR3 is CASSEVQGVYNEQFF. DNA for the CDR3: TGTGCCAGCAGTGAGGTTCAGGGGGTATACAATGAGCAGTTCTTC.

The CDR3 is CATSSLGTGSNEQFF. CDR3 DNA: TGTGCCACCAGCAGTCTCGGGACAGGCAGCAATGAGCAGTTCTTC. The rearrangement links TRBV15 to TRBJ2-1; 8 bases map to TRBD1. The CDR3 is 15 amino acids. V shed 3 bases and J 6 bases; nucleotides not matched to a gene: 7. CDR1 is LNHNV, CDR2 YYDKDF, per germline (reference sequence). Filled out from reference TRBV15 and TRBJ2-1, the complete variable domain reads DAMVIQNPRYQVTQFGKPVTLSCSQTLNHNVMYWYQQKSSQAPKLLFHYYDKDFNNEADTPDNFQSRRPNTSFCFLDIRSPGLGDTAMYLCATSSLGTGSNEQFFGPGTRLTVL.

In its sample, this clone was seen once. The chain couples TRBV11-2 to TRBJ1-2, with D perhaps TRBD1 (6 bases). The germline CDR1 and CDR2 sequences are SGHAT and FQNNGV. V shed 2 bases and J shed 3 bases, with 13 bases lying between them. The CDR3 covers 15 residues. The DNA for the CDR3 is TGTGCCAGCAGCTTATTTTCCCCAGGGGACTATGGCTACACCTTC. Protein: CASSLFSPGDYGYTF.

The V call is TRBV7-9, the J call TRBJ1-1; 8 nucleotides line up with TRBD1. Losses at the gene ends were 3 bases for V and 5 bases for J; bases not matched to a gene: 5. The germline V gene encodes CDR1 SEHNR and CDR2 FQNEAQ (reference sequence). The CDR3 sequence is 14 residues long. CDR3 nucleotide sequence: TGTGCCAGCAGCTTTGACAGGGGAAGGACTGAAGCTTTCTTT. Encoded protein: CASSFDRGRTEAFF. Complete variable domain (other parts from reference TRBV7-9 and TRBJ1-1): DTGVSQNPRHKITKRGQNVTFRCDPISEHNRLYWYRQTLGQGPEFLTYFQNEAQLEKSRLLSDRFSAERPKGSFSTLEIQRTEQGDSAMYLCASSFDRGRTEAFFGQGTRLTVV.

This chain joins TRBV7-8 and TRBJ1-1; no clear D gene. The germline gives CDR1 SGHVS, CDR2 FQNEAQ. The CDR3 consists of 13 residues. The germline V and J ends were trimmed by 0 bases and 3 bases, with 5 bases remaining between them. The CDR3 bases are TGTGCCAGCAGCTTAGCGGAGGACACTGAAGCTTTCTTT. This codes for CASSLAEDTEAFF. Based on the CDR3 plus reference TRBV7-8 and TRBJ1-1, the full variable domain is GAGVSQSPRYKVAKRGQDVALRCDPISGHVSLFWYQQALGQGPEFLTYFQNEAQLDKSGLPSDRFFAERPEGSVSTLKIQRTQQEDSAVYLCASSLAEDTEAFFGQGTRLTVV.